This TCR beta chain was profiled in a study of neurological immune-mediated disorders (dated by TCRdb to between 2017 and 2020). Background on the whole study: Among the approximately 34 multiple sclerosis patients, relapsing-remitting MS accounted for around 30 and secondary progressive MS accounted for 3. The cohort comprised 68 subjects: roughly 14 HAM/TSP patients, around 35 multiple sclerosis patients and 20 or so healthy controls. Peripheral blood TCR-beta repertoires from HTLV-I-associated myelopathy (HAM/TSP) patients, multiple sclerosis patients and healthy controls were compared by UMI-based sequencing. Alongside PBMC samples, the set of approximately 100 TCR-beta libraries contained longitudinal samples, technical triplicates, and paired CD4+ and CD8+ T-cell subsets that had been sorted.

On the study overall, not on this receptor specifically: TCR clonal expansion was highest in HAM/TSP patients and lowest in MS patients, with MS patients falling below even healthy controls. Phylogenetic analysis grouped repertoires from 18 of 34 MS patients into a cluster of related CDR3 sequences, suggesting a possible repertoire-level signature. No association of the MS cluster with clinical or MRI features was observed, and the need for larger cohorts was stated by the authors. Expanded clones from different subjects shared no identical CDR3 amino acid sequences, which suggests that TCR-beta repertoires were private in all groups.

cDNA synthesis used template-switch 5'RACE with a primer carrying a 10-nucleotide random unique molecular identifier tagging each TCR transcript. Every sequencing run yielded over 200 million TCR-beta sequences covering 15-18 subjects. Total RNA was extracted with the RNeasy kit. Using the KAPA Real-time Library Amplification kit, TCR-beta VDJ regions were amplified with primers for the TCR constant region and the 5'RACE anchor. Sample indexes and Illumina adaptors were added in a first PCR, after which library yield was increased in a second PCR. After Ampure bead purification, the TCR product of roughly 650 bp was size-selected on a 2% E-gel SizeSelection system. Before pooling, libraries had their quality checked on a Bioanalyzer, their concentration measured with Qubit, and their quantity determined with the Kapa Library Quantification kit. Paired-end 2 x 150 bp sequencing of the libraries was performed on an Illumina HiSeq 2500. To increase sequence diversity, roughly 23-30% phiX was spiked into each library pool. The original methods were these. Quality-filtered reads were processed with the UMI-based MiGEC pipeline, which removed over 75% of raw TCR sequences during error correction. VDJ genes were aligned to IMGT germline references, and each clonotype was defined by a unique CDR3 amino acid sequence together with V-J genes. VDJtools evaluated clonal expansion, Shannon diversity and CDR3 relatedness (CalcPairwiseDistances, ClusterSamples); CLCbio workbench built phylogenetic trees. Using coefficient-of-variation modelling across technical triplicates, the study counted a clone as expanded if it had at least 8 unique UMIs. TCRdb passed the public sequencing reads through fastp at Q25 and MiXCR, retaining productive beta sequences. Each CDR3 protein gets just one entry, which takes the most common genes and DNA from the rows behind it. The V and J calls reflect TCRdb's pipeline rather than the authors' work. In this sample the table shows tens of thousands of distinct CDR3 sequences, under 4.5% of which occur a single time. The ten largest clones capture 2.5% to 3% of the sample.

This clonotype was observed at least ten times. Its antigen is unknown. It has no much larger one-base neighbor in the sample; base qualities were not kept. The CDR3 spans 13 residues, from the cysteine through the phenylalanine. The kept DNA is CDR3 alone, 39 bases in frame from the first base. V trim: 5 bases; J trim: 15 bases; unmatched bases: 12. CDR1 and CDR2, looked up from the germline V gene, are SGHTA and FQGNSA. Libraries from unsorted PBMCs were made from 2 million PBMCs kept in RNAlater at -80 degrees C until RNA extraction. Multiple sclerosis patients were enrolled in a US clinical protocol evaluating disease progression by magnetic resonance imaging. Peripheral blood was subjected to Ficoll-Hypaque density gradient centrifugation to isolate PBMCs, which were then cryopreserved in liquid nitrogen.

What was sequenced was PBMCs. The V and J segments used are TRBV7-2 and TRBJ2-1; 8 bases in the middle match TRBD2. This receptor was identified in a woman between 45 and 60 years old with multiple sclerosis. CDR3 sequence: CASSLPSPGGGFF. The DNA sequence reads TGTGCCAGCAGCCTGCCCTCTCCGGGGGGGGGGTTCTTC.